The clone carrying this T cell receptor beta chain was counted a single time. The antigen remains unidentified. The data derive from a study of ipilimumab plus nivolumab after autologous stem cell transplantation. Findings and caveats of the study: The authors say TCR, Treg and microbiome findings warrant further study.

Generated by immunoSEQ multiplex PCR, the TCRdb table keeps only in-frame clones and is missing some. The table has about 22,000 clones, roughly 74% seen once. V gave up 5 bases and J gave up 8 bases; unmatched junction bases: 13. There are 15 residues in the CDR3. The germline V gene has CDR1 KGHSH and CDR2 LQKENI. Ipilimumab, 1 mg/kg, started 14 to 28 days after autologous transplant. Dosing: nivolumab 3 mg/kg IV, weeks 1, 4, 7, 10, then every two weeks to week 26. The specimen comprised PBMCs, sampled in a trial of ipilimumab plus nivolumab as post-transplant consolidation. The TCR comes from a male donor with diffuse large B-cell lymphoma. The chain couples TRBV18 to TRBJ2-3, with TRBD2 identical over 7 bases. The CDR3 spells CASSSSSGNTGTQYF. In nucleotides, the CDR3 is TGTGCCAGCTCATCCTCTAGCGGCAACACGGGTACGCAGTATTTT.